This T cell receptor (beta chain) appears in the sequencing data of a study of spatial heterogeneity in lung cancer. Regarding time point: sample taken at primary tumor resection. The authors sequenced whole RNA from tumor, nontumor lung or frozen PBMC without sorting. CDR3 length equals 15 residues. The germline gives CDR1 LGHDT, CDR2 YNNKEL (reference sequence). V lost 4 bases and J lost 1, with 11 bases in between. TCRdb reanalysed the 5' RACE reads using MiXCR and keeps one entry per CDR3 protein. This table has several thousand distinct CDR3 sequences, less than 9% appearing once. J is TRBJ1-5 and V is TRBV3-1, with TRBD1 as a possible D gene (6 bases). The sample in question was PBMCs, obtained at surgery. This clonotype was sampled from a female donor with early-stage non-small cell lung cancer. The CDR3 DNA is TGTGCCAGCAGCCCCACGGACAGCAGCAATCAGCCCCAGCATTTT. Protein: CASSPTDSSNQPQHF.